The entry below describes one T cell receptor beta chain. The target antigen is unknown. This specimen comes from a study of cytomegalovirus exposure and HLA in healthy donors. Trimming shortened V by 4 bases and J by 0 bases, and 13 bases separated the two germline ends. Germline CDR1 SNHLY, CDR2 FYNNEI. The CDR3 runs 15 residues. Vbeta (60) and Jbeta (13) primers were used in the PCR. Produced via immunoSEQ multiplex PCR; TCRdb's table is partial and in-frame only. This sample has over 50,000 clones; around 85% occur once, and the top ten carry 1.7%. General study results and limits: Analysis was carried out at a later point, and it linked a missense DCLRE1C variant to TCR beta V- and J-gene trimming.

This receptor was taken from a man in his forties in good health and CMV-seronegative. Sequenced input: PBMCs. The gene calls are TRBV2 and TRBJ2-7, with D unclear. CDR3 amino acids: CASSGFRASSYEQYV. The DNA of the CDR3 is TGTGCCAGCAGTGGTTTCCGAGCTAGCTCCTACGAGCAGTACGTC.